Listed below are T cell receptor beta chains from one sample, sequenced in a study of vaccination and CD4 T cells after COVID-19. Their target antigens are unknown. TCRdb fed the PCR reads into MiXCR, producing one record per CDR3 protein. Of some 13,000 distinct CDR3 sequences in the sample, about 30% were seen once. Sequencing was done on a sample of CD4+ T cells from blood, cultured in vitro. The receptors derive from a human donor who had recovered from COVID-19. CDR3s leave out the opening cysteine and the closing phenylalanine or tryptophan. D genes are given only for firm matches.

v_call cdr3_length d_call cdr3_aa
TRBV7-8 11 NA ASSLALLQKLF
TRBV19 14 NA ASLQHIGDGNQPQH
TRBV7-8 14 NA ASSLNPRHRQETQY
TRBV5-6 11 NA ASSLTKGGQAF
TRBV5-6 13 TRBD1 ASSGQTGLNTEAF
TRBV5-1 15 NA ASSTLRGSGYTGELF
TRBV18 15 TRBD1 ASSTGGIFDGNQPQH
TRBV7-2 13 TRBD2 ASSLASSGGNTQY
TRBV9 16 TRBD1 ANSASSGQGVLLYGYT
TRBV10-3 11 NA AISESGLSPQF
TRBV5-1 12 NA ASSFGGLRTEAF
TRBV20-1 10 TRBD1 SATGGSYGYT
TRBV6-2/TRBV6-3 14 TRBD2 ASSYGRGGPQETQY
TRBV20-1 11 NA SARGVANYGYT
TRBV11-3 11 TRBD2 ASSHVGLAVQY
TRBV12-3/TRBV12-4 11 NA ASRLLQATEAF
TRBV5-4 10 NA ASGRNGETQY
TRBV30 14 NA AWSPPNRAHNYGYT
TRBV3-1 12 NA ASSSQGRADTQY
TRBV29-1 11 TRBD2 SVEGGVQETQY
TRBV11-2 12 NA ASSLVSGDHEQY
TRBV5-1 13 TRBD2 ASSQGLRLTDTQY
TRBV19 11 NA ASSIVRGTEAF
TRBV21-1 15 NA ASSKGTARLSNSPLH
TRBV12-3/TRBV12-4 12 NA ASRRDTSPYEQY
TRBV19 12 TRBD2 ASSARTRGETQY
TRBV2 14 TRBD2 ASSSLAGGYQETQY
TRBV2 12 NA ASSSTRGDTEAF
TRBV6-2/TRBV6-3 16 NA ASSYSVRDFRAKNIQY
TRBV15 15 NA ATSSPGAENTLNGYT
TRBV12-3/TRBV12-4 13 NA ASSLDWGRNYGYT
TRBV20-1 11 NA SAAQGVNTEAF
TRBV19 13 NA ASSIVDTSRDTQY
TRBV20-1 12 TRBD2 SARSPAGGYEQY
TRBV5-6 11 TRBD1 ASSLTGETEAF
TRBV5-1 13 TRBD1 ASSPGPGTGNEQY